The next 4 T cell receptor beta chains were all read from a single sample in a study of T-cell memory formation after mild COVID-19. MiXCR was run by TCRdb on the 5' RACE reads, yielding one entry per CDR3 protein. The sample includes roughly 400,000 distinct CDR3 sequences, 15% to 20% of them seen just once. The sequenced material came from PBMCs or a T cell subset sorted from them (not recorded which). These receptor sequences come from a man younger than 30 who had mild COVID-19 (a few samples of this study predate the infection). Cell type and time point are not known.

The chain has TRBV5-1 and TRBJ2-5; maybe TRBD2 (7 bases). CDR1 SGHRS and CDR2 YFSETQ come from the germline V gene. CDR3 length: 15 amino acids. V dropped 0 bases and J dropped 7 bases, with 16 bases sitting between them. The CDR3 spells CASSLAAGAGVTQYF. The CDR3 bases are TGCGCCAGCAGCTTGGCTGCGGGGGCTGGAGTGACCCAGTACTTC.

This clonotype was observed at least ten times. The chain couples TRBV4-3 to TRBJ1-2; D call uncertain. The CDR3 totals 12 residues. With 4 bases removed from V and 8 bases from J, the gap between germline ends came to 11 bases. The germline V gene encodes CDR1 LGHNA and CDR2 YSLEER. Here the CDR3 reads CASSRRSGGYTF. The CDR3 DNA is TGCGCCAGCAGCCGCCGATCTGGAGGCTACACCTTC.

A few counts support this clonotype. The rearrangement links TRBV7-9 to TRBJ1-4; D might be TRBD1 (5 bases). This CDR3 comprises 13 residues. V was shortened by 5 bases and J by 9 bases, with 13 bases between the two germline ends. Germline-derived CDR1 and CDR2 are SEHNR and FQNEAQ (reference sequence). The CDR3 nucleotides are TGTGCCAGCAGCCGATCTCCAGGGAAAAAACTGTTTTTT. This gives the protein CASSRSPGKKLFF.

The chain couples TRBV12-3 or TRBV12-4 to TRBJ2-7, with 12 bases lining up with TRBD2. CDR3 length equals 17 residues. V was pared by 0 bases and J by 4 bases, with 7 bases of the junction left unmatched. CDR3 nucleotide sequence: TGTGCCAGCAGTTTAGCACTAGCGGGGGGTTCTGAGTACGAGCAGTACTTC. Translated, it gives CASSLALAGGSEYEQYF.